The source of this TCR beta chain is a study of T cell repertoires in cytomegalovirus infection. The CDR3 spans 15 residues. Per germline, CDR1 SGHVS and CDR2 FNYEAQ. V was clipped by 5 bases and J by 8 bases; unmatched bases: 10. One entry per CDR3 protein, called by TCRdb with MiXCR from the reads. Among more than 650,000 distinct CDR3 sequences listed, roughly 36% were seen once. The chain is built from TRBV7-6 and TRBJ1-2; 11 bases match TRBD1. The sequence was obtained from a human donor in good health (CMV status not recorded). Some clones in this sample may be carry-over from other donors' samples. Source material: PBMCs. The CDR3 region is CASSARTGGSLGYTF. The CDR3 nucleotides are TGTGCCAGCAGCGCCCGGACAGGGGGCTCATTGGGCTACACCTTC.